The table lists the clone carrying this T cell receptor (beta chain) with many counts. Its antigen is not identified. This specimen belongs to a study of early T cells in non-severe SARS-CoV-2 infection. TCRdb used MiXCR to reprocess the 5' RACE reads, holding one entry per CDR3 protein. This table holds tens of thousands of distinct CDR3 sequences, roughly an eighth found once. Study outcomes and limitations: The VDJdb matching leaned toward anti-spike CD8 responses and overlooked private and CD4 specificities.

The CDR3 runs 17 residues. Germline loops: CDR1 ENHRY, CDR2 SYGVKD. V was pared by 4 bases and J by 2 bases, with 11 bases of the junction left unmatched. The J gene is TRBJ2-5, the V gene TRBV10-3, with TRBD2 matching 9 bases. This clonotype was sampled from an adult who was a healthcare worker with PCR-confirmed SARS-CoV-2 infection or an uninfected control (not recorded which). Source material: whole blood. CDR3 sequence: CAISASALAGRQETQYF. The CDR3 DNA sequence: TGTGCCATCAGTGCCAGCGCTCTAGCGGGGAGACAAGAGACCCAGTACTTC.